This TCR beta chain originates from a study of blood T cell dynamics during melanoma immunotherapy. The wider study: First-line therapy was either pembrolizumab or nivolumab with ipilimumab for metastatic melanoma.

Overall study findings and caveats: Disease-control patients' PBMC repertoires became either more clonal or more diverse at W3.

Time point meaning: pre-treatment baseline. Samples come from before therapy and from week 3 after the first blockade cycle. This clone was observed a single time. Its antigen is undetermined. A fixed DNA input of roughly 0.35 ug was used per bulk PBMC sample. Generated by immunoSEQ multiplex PCR, the TCRdb table keeps only in-frame clones and is missing some. In the table there are over 3,500 clones, 80% to 90% of which are singletons. This receptor was identified in a human donor with melanoma. The sample here was blood, taken from a patient treated with checkpoint blockade.

CDR3 in DNA: TGTGCCAGCAGCAGTCCCAGGGAGGATCAGCCCCAGCATTTT. This sequence encodes CASSSPREDQPQHF. The J gene is TRBJ1-5, the V gene TRBV14; tentative D call: TRBD1 (5 bases). The ends were cut back, 5 bases at V and 5 bases at J, with 13 bases in the middle. The CDR3 has 14 amino acids. Germline CDR1 is SGHDN and CDR2 is FVKESK.